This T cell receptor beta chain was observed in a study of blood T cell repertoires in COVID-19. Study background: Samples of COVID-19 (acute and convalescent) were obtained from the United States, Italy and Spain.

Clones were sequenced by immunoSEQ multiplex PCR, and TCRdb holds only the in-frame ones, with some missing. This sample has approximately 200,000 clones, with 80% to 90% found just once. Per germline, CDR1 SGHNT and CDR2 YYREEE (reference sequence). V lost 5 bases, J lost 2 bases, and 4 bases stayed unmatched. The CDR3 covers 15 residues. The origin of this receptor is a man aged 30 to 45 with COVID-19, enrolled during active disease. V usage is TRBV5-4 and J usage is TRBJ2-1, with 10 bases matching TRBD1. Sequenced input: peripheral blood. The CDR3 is CASRPGQGTYNEQFF. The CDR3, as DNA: TGTGCCAGCAGACCGGGACAGGGGACCTACAATGAGCAGTTCTTC.